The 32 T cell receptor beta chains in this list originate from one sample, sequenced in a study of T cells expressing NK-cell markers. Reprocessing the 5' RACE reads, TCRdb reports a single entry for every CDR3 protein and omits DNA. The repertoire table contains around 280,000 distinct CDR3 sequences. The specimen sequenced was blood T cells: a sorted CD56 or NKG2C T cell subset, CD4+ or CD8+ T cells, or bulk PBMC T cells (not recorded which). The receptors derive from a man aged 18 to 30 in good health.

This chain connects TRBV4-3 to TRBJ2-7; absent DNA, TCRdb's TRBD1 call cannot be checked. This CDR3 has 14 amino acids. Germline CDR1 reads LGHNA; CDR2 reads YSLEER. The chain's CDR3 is CASSQDQAGNEQYF.

The CDR3 is CASSIKLGGTEAFF. The chain joins TRBV2 to TRBJ1-1; TCRdb's assignment of TRBD1 cannot be checked, as there is no DNA. Germline V gene lookup returns CDR1 SNHLY and CDR2 FYNNEI. CDR3 length equals 14 residues.

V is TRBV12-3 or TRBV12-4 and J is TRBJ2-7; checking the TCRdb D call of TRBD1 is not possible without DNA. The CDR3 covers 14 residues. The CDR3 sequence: CASSADGTHYEQYF.

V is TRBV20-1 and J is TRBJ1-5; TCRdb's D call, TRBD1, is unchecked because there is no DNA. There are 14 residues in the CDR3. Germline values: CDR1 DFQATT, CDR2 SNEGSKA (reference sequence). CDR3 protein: CSAVQGVQNQPQHF.

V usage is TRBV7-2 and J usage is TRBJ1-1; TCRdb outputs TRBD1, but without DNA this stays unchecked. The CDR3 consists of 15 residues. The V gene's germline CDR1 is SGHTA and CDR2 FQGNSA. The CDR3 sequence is CASSPARYTSTEAFF. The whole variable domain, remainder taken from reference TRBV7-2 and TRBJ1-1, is GAGVSQSPSNKVTEKGKDVELRCDPISGHTALYWYRQSLGQGLEFLIYFQGNSAPDKSGLPSDRFSAERTGGSVSTLTIQRTQQEDSAVYLCASSPARYTSTEAFFGQGTRLTVV.

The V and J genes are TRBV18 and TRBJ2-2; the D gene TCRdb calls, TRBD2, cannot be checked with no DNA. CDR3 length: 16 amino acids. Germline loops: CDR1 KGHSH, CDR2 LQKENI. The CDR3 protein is CASSPPTSGRLRELFF.

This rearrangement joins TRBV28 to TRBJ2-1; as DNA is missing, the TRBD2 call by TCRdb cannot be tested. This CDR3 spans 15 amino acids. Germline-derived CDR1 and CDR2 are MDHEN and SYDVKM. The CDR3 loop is CASSSGLAGMDEQFF.

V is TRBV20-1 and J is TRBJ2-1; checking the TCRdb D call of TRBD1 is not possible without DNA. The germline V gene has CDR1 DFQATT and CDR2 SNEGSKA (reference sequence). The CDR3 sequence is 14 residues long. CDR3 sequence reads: CSFPPGQGYNEQFF.

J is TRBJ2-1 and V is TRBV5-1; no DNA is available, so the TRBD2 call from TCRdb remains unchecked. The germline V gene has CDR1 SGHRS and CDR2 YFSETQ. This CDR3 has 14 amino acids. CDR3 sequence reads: CASGLAGGINEQFF.

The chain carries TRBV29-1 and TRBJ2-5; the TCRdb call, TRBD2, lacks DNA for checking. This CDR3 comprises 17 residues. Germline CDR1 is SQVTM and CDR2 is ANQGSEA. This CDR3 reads CSVGGRSDPRGGETQYF. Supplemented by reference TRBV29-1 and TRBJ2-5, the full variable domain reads SAVISQKPSRDICQRGTSLTIQCQVDSQVTMMFWYRQQPGQSLTLIATANQGSEATYESGFVIDKFPISRPNLTFSTLTVSNMSPEDSSIYLCSVGGRSDPRGGETQYFGPGTRLLVL.

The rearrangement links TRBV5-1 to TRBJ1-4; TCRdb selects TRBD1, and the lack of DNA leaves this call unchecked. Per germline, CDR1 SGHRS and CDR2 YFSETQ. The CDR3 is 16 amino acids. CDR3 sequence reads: CASSLNREGPDEKLFF.

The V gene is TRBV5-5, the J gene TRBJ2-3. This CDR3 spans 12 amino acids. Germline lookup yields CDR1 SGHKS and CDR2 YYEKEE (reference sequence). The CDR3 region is CASSILTDTQYF.

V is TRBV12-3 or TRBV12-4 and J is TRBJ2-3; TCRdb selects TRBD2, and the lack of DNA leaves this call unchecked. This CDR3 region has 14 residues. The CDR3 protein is CASSKLARTDTQYF.

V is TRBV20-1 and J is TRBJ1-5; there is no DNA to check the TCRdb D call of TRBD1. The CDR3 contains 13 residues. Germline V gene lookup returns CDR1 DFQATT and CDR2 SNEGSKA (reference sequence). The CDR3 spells CSVLTGVNQPQHF.

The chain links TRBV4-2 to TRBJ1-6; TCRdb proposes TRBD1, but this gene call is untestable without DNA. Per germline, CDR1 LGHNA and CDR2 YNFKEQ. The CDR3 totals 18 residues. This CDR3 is CASSPLSGGYGPNSPLHF.

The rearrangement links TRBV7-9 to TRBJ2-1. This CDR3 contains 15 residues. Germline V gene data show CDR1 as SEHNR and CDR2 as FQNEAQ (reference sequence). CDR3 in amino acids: CASSFGQNKNNEQFF.

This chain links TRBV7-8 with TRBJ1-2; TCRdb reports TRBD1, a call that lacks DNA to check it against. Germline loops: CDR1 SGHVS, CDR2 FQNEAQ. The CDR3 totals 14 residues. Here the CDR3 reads CASSLSQGGYGYTF.

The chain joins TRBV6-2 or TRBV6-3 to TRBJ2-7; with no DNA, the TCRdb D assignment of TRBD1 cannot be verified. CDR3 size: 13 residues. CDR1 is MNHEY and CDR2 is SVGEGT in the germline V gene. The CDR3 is CASTPRDRREQYF.

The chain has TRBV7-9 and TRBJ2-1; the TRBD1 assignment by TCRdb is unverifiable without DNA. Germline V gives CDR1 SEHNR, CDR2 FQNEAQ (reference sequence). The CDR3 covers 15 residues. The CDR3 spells CASSLAPGHNNEQFF. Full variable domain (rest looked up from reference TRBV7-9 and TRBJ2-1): DTGVSQNPRHKITKRGQNVTFRCDPISEHNRLYWYRQTLGQGPEFLTYFQNEAQLEKSRLLSDRFSAERPKGSFSTLEIQRTEQGDSAMYLCASSLAPGHNNEQFFGPGTRLTVL.

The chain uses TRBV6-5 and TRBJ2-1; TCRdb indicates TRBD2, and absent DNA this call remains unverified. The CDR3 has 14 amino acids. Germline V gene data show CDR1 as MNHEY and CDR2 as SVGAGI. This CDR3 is CASRGASDYNEQFF.

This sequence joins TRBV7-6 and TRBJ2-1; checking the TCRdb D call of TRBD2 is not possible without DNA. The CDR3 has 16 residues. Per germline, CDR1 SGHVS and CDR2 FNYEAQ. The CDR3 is CASSLDVLAGTNEQFF.

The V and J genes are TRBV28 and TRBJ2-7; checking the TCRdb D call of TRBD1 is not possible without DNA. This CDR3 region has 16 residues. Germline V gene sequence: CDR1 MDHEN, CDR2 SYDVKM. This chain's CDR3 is CATHPGGGPPTYEQYF.

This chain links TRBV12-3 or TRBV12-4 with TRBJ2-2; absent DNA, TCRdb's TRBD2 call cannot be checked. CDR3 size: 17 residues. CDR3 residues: CASSRGTSRRSTGELFF.

CDR3: CASSDSRDRVWNEQFF. The chain is built from TRBV6-4 and TRBJ2-1; TCRdb's D call, TRBD1, is unchecked because there is no DNA. Germline CDR1 is MRHNA and CDR2 is SNTAGT. The CDR3 spans 16 residues.

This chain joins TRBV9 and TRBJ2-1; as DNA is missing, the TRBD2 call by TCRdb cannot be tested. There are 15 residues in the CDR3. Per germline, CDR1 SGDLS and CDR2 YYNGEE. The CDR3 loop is CASSVEGGLANEQFF.

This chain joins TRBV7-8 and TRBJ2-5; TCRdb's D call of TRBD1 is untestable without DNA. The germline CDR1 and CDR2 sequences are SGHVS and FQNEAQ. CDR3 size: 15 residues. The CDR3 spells CASSFAQQGKETQYF.

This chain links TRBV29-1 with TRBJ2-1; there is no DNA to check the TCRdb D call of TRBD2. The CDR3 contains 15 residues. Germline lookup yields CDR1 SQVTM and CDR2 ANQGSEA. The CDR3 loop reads CSGVPRSSGDNEQFF.

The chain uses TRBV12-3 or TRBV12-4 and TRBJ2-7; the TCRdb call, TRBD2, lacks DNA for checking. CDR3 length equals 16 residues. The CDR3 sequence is CASSFSGTSGTYEQYF.

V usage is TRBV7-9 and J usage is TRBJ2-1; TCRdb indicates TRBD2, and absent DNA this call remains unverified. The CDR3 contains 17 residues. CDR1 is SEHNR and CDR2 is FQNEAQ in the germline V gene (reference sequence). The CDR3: CASSSFLAGGWYNEQFF.

This chain's CDR3 is CASTALARRAEAFF. The chain has TRBV12-3 or TRBV12-4 and TRBJ1-1; the TCRdb D gene call, TRBD1, has no DNA to confirm it. The CDR3 is 14 amino acids.

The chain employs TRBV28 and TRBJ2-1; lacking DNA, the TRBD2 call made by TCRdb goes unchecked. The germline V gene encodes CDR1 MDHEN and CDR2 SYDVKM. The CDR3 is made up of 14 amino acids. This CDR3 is CASGLGRTYNEQFF.

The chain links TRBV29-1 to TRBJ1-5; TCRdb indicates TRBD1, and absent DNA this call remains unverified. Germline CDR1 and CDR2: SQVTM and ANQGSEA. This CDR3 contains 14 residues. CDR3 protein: CSVTGEGVDQPQHF.